These T cell receptor beta chains were read from a single sample in a study of T cell responses to AZD1222 COVID-19 vaccine. Sequenced by immunoSEQ multiplex PCR; TCRdb stores in-frame clones only, minus some. The table lists around 99,000 clones, approximately 93% of them singletons. The specimen comprised peripheral blood, sampled 28 days after the second AZD1222 dose. The receptor set was obtained from an adult who received the AZD1222 COVID-19 vaccine. Both conserved end residues are part of each CDR3. A D gene is named only where the DNA matches it firmly. Rows give clone size only sometimes, using once, few, many, or a class for an expanded clone.

J gene: TRBJ2-7; D gene: TRBD2; V gene: TRBV19; clone size: NA; CDR3 DNA: TGTGCCAGTAGTCAGCGTAGGACTAGCGGGAGTCAGTGTCGACCCGACACGGGGGCCTACGAGCAGTACTTC; CDR3 protein: CASSQRRTSGSQCRPDTGAYEQYF
J gene: TRBJ2-3; D gene: TRBD2; V gene: TRBV2; clone size: NA; CDR3 DNA: TGTGCCAGCAGACTACTAGCGGGAGGGCCTAGGGCGCAGTATTTT; CDR3 protein: CASRLLAGGPRAQYF
J gene: TRBJ2-1; D gene: TRBD1; V gene: TRBV5-1; clone size: NA; CDR3 DNA: TGCGCCAGCAGCTTGTCAGGGACAGGGGATGAGCAGTTCTTC; CDR3 protein: CASSLSGTGDEQFF
J gene: TRBJ1-6; D gene: NA; V gene: TRBV2; clone size: NA; CDR3 DNA: TGTGCCAGCAGTGGGACGGTTAATAATTCACCCCTCCACTTT; CDR3 protein: CASSGTVNNSPLHF
J gene: TRBJ2-5; D gene: TRBD2; V gene: TRBV7-8; clone size: NA; CDR3 DNA: TGTGCCAGCACCACGGGACTAGAAGAGACCCAGTACTTC; CDR3 protein: CASTTGLEETQYF
J gene: TRBJ2-5; D gene: NA; V gene: TRBV24-1; clone size: NA; CDR3 DNA: TGTGCCACCAGTGTTGGGGGGGCGGTGGGAGAGACCCAGTACTTC; CDR3 protein: CATSVGGAVGETQYF
J gene: TRBJ2-1; D gene: TRBD2; V gene: TRBV28; clone size: NA; CDR3 DNA: TGTGCCAGCAGTTTACTAGCGGGAGTTTATGAGCAGTTCTTC; CDR3 protein: CASSLLAGVYEQFF
J gene: TRBJ1-2; D gene: TRBD1; V gene: TRBV28; clone size: NA; CDR3 DNA: TGTGCCAGCAGTCCGGGGACAGGGCAATATGGCTACACCTTC; CDR3 protein: CASSPGTGQYGYTF
J gene: TRBJ2-1; D gene: TRBD2; V gene: TRBV27; clone size: NA; CDR3 DNA: TGTGCCAGCAGTGTTAGCGGGAGGGTTAATGAGCAGTTCTTC; CDR3 protein: CASSVSGRVNEQFF
J gene: TRBJ1-4; D gene: NA; V gene: TRBV10-3; clone size: NA; CDR3 DNA: TGTGCCATCAAGGCGGCAACTAATGAAAAACTGTTTTTT; CDR3 protein: CAIKAATNEKLFF
J gene: TRBJ2-2; D gene: TRBD2; V gene: TRBV19; clone size: NA; CDR3 DNA: TGTGCCAGTACAGGGCTAGCGGGGGTGAACACCGGGGAGCTGTTTTTT; CDR3 protein: CASTGLAGVNTGELFF
J gene: TRBJ1-3; D gene: NA; V gene: TRBV20-1; clone size: NA; CDR3 DNA: TGCAGTGCTAGTCGAGAGGCATTTGGAAACACCATATATTTT; CDR3 protein: CSASREAFGNTIYF
J gene: TRBJ1-2; D gene: NA; V gene: TRBV19; clone size: NA; CDR3 DNA: TGTGCCAGTAGTATAAACTTACAGGGAAGCTACACCTTC; CDR3 protein: CASSINLQGSYTF
J gene: TRBJ1-1; D gene: TRBD1; V gene: TRBV10-2; clone size: NA; CDR3 DNA: TGCGCCAGCAACAGGGGGTATAGCGCTGAAGCTTTCTTT; CDR3 protein: CASNRGYSAEAFF
J gene: TRBJ1-3; D gene: TRBD1; V gene: TRBV30; clone size: NA; CDR3 DNA: TGTGCCTGGAGGACAGGGCTGAGAAACACCATATATTTT; CDR3 protein: CAWRTGLRNTIYF
J gene: TRBJ1-2; D gene: TRBD1; V gene: TRBV2; clone size: NA; CDR3 DNA: TGTGCCAGCAGTGCGGGACAGGGGACCATCTATGGCTACACCTTC; CDR3 protein: CASSAGQGTIYGYTF
J gene: TRBJ2-7; D gene: NA; V gene: TRBV25-1; clone size: NA; CDR3 DNA: TGTGCCAGCAGTGGACAGTACCCTACCTACGAGCAGTACTTC; CDR3 protein: CASSGQYPTYEQYF
J gene: TRBJ2-1; D gene: TRBD2; V gene: TRBV10-1; clone size: few; CDR3 DNA: TGCGCCAGCAGTGAGGAGGTAGCGGGAAACAATGAGCAGTTCTTC; CDR3 protein: CASSEEVAGNNEQFF
J gene: TRBJ2-5; D gene: NA; V gene: TRBV2; clone size: NA; CDR3 DNA: TGTGCCAGCAGTACCCTCCGTGGGGGCACTAGACAAGAGACCCAGTACTTC; CDR3 protein: CASSTLRGGTRQETQYF
J gene: TRBJ2-5; D gene: NA; V gene: TRBV3-1/TRBV3-2; clone size: few; CDR3 DNA: TGTGCCAGCAGCCATGCCTCGGGAGATGAAGAGACCCAGTACTTC; CDR3 protein: CASSHASGDEETQYF
J gene: TRBJ2-7; D gene: TRBD1; V gene: TRBV6-5; clone size: once; CDR3 DNA: TGTGCCATTCGGACAGGCATAACTGGCGAGCAGTACTTC; CDR3 protein: CAIRTGITGEQYF
J gene: TRBJ1-2; D gene: TRBD1; V gene: TRBV29-1; clone size: NA; CDR3 DNA: TGCAGCGTTGACGTAGGGGGCGGCTATGGCTACACCTTC; CDR3 protein: CSVDVGGGYGYTF
J gene: TRBJ2-7; D gene: TRBD1; V gene: TRBV6-5; clone size: few; CDR3 DNA: TGTGCCAGCAGTCGGTCGACAGGGGGCGCGTACGAGCAGTACTTC; CDR3 protein: CASSRSTGGAYEQYF
J gene: TRBJ2-7; D gene: NA; V gene: TRBV27; clone size: NA; CDR3 DNA: TGTGCCAGCAGTTACTCCTACGAGCAGTACTTC; CDR3 protein: CASSYSYEQYF
J gene: TRBJ2-5; D gene: NA; V gene: TRBV6-6; clone size: NA; CDR3 DNA: TGTGCCAGCCTTGGCATAAGAGAGACCCAGTACTTC; CDR3 protein: CASLGIRETQYF
J gene: TRBJ2-5; D gene: NA; V gene: TRBV7-8; clone size: NA; CDR3 DNA: TGTGCCAGCAGCTTAACGGGACCCGGTTCCCAAGAGACCCAGTACTTC; CDR3 protein: CASSLTGPGSQETQYF
J gene: TRBJ1-3; D gene: NA; V gene: TRBV6-1; clone size: NA; CDR3 DNA: TGTGCCAGCAGTGAAGGTAACTCTGGAAACACCATATATTTT; CDR3 protein: CASSEGNSGNTIYF
J gene: TRBJ1-5; D gene: NA; V gene: TRBV9; clone size: few; CDR3 DNA: TGTGCCAGCAGCGTAGGTCAGGGCAGTCAGCCCCAGCATTTT; CDR3 protein: CASSVGQGSQPQHF
J gene: TRBJ2-2; D gene: TRBD2; V gene: TRBV7-3; clone size: NA; CDR3 DNA: TGTGCCAGCAGCTTAACTAGCGGGAGATACGGGGAGCTGTTTTTT; CDR3 protein: CASSLTSGRYGELFF
J gene: TRBJ1-5; D gene: NA; V gene: TRBV6-5; clone size: NA; CDR3 DNA: TGTGCCAGCAGTTTAACAGGGAGTAGTCAGCCCCAGCATTTT; CDR3 protein: CASSLTGSSQPQHF
J gene: TRBJ2-6; D gene: NA; V gene: TRBV7-9; clone size: NA; CDR3 DNA: TGTGCCAGCAGCTTAATGGCTGGGGCCAACGTCCTGACTTTC; CDR3 protein: CASSLMAGANVLTF
J gene: TRBJ2-5; D gene: NA; V gene: TRBV11-2; clone size: once; CDR3 DNA: TGTGCCAGCAGCTTAGGCGGGACCCTACAAGAGACCCAGTACTTC; CDR3 protein: CASSLGGTLQETQYF
J gene: TRBJ1-5; D gene: NA; V gene: TRBV28; clone size: NA; CDR3 DNA: TGTGCCAGCAGCCTAGGACAGACTCCCCAGCCCCAGCATTTT; CDR3 protein: CASSLGQTPQPQHF
J gene: TRBJ2-7; D gene: NA; V gene: TRBV2; clone size: NA; CDR3 DNA: TGTGCCAGCAATGACTTCCCAGAGGGGGACGAGCAGTACTTC; CDR3 protein: CASNDFPEGDEQYF
J gene: TRBJ2-2; D gene: NA; V gene: TRBV19; clone size: NA; CDR3 DNA: TGTGCCAGTAGAGGGGGGATGAGGACCGGGGAGCTGTTTTTT; CDR3 protein: CASRGGMRTGELFF
J gene: TRBJ2-7; D gene: TRBD1; V gene: TRBV10-1; clone size: NA; CDR3 DNA: TGCGCCAGCAGTAGACAGGGTGGCTACGAGCAGTACTTC; CDR3 protein: CASSRQGGYEQYF
J gene: TRBJ1-1; D gene: NA; V gene: TRBV21-1; clone size: NA; CDR3 DNA: TGTGCCAGCAGCAAATATTTCGAGGGTCTGAACACTGAAGCTTTCTTT; CDR3 protein: CASSKYFEGLNTEAFF
J gene: TRBJ2-1; D gene: TRBD2; V gene: TRBV5-1; clone size: NA; CDR3 DNA: TGCGCCAGCAGCGAAACTAGCGCAACCTACAATGAGCAGTTCTTC; CDR3 protein: CASSETSATYNEQFF
J gene: TRBJ1-5; D gene: NA; V gene: TRBV28; clone size: NA; CDR3 DNA: TGTGCCAGCAGTAAGACCGCCGCGGGTAGTGGCAATCAGCCCCAGCATTTT; CDR3 protein: CASSKTAAGSGNQPQHF
J gene: TRBJ2-1; D gene: TRBD1; V gene: TRBV6-4; clone size: NA; CDR3 DNA: TGTGCCAGTCGAACCGACAGGGGCCCCTACAATGAGCAGTTCTTC; CDR3 protein: CASRTDRGPYNEQFF
J gene: TRBJ1-2; D gene: NA; V gene: TRBV28; clone size: once; CDR3 DNA: TGTGCCAGCAGTTTACCGGGGGCTGGCGGCTACACCTTC; CDR3 protein: CASSLPGAGGYTF
J gene: TRBJ1-2; D gene: NA; V gene: TRBV20-1; clone size: NA; CDR3 DNA: TGCAGTGCCAGTGAGAATGGCTACACCTTC; CDR3 protein: CSASENGYTF
J gene: TRBJ2-3; D gene: TRBD2; V gene: TRBV27; clone size: NA; CDR3 DNA: TGTGCCAGCAGTTTAAGGACTAGCGGGAGTATCGGCACAGATACGCAGTATTTT; CDR3 protein: CASSLRTSGSIGTDTQYF